This T cell receptor beta chain appears in the sequencing data of a study of blood T cell repertoires in COVID-19. About the study: There were acute and convalescent COVID-19 samples, and they came from the United States, Italy and Spain.

The authors' processing: Reference gene primer amplification gave estimated nucleated cell counts. Clones were read by immunoSEQ multiplex PCR, and TCRdb kept only the in-frame ones, dropping some. For V, J and clone size, that table is used; D and trimming come from the DNA. The repertoire holds about 220,000 clones, with approximately 80% as singletons. The CDR3 consists of 15 residues. Germline V CDR1 and CDR2: MDHEN, SYDVKM. With 6 bases removed from V and 5 bases from J, the gap between germline ends came to 19 bases. The TCR was taken from a woman in her 70s with acute or convalescent COVID-19. The gene calls are TRBV28 and TRBJ1-1; no reliable D call. Sequenced sample: peripheral blood. The CDR3 here is CASSLPMTRGTEAFF. In DNA form, the CDR3 reads TGTGCCAGCAGCCTCCCAATGACCCGAGGAACTGAAGCTTTCTTT.